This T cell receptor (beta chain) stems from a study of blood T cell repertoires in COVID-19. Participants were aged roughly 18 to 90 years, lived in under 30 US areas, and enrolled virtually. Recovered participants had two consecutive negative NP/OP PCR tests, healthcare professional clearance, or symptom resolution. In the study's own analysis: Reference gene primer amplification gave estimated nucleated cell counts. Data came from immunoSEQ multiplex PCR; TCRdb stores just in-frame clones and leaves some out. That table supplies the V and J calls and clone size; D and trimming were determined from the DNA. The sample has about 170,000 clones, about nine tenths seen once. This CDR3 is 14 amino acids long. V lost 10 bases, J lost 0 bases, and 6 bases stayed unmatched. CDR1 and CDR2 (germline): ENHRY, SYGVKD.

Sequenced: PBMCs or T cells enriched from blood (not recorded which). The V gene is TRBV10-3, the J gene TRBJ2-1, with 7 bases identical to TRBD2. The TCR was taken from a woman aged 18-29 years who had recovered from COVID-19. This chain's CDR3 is CANQRDPSYNEQFF. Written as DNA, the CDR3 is TGTGCCAACCAGCGGGACCCCTCCTACAATGAGCAGTTCTTC.